This T cell receptor beta chain came from a study of blood T cells in healthy people across ages. Whole-study context: Using template switching, researchers captured about one barcoded beta molecule for each two T cells. Study observations and caveats: Whereas aged donors had fewer naive CD4+ cells, long-lived donors had more of them and higher diversity.

V was shortened by 4 bases and J by 5 bases, with 8 bases between the two germline ends. CDR1 and CDR2 from the germline V gene are SGHAT and FQDESV (reference sequence). The CDR3 has 13 residues. Using a J-beta primer mix together with a sample-barcoded 5' primer, a second PCR was run for roughly 7 to 12 cycles. TCRdb ran MiXCR on the 5' RACE reads and lists one entry per CDR3 protein. The table records over 1,500,000 distinct CDR3 sequences, just under 50% of them present only once. Turning to this clonotype: The antigen remains undetermined.

The specimen sequenced was blood. The source is a woman aged 35 to 49 in good health. This chain joins TRBV11-1 and TRBJ2-2; no clear D gene. The DNA for the CDR3 is TGTGCCAGCAGCTATTTTGTAACCGGGGAGCTGTTTTTT. This encodes CASSYFVTGELFF.